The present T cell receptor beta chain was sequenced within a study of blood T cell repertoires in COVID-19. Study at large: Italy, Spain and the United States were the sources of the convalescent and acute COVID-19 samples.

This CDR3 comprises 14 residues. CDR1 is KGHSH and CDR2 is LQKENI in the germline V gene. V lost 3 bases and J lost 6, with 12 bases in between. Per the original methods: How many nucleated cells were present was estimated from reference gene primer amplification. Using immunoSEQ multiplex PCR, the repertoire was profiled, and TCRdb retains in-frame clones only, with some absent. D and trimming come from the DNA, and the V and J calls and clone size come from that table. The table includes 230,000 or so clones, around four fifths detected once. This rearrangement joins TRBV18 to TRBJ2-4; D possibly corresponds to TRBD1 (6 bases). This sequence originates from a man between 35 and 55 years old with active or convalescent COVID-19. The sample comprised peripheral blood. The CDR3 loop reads CASSPPGGVNIQYF. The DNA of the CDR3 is TGTGCCAGCTCACCTCCTGGGGGCGTAAACATTCAGTACTTC.